This TCR beta chain comes out of a study of shared clonotypes between healthy human individuals. Looking at the study overall: CD8 memory received one plate per donor, CD8 naive two, CD4 memory three and CD4 naive three.

There are 15 residues in the CDR3. CDR1 and CDR2 from the germline V gene are SQVTM and ANQGSEA. Trimming took 4 bases from V and 4 from J; bases not matched to a gene: 6. TCRdb's table, derived via immunoSEQ multiplex PCR, lists solely in-frame clones and lacks some. The profile shows approximately 350,000 clones, 90% to 97% of them singletons. This sequence was found in a young man in good health. The chain recombines TRBV29-1 with TRBJ2-7; TRBD2 aligns across 14 bases. Sequenced input: memory CD8+ T cells sorted from blood. The subset here: CD45RO+ cells pooled with CCR7-negative TemRA cells. For the CDR3, the DNA is TGCAGCGTTGGGGGACTAGCGGGAGTATCGTACGAGCAGTACTTC. It is translated as CSVGGLAGVSYEQYF.